These 19 T cell receptor beta chains originate from one sample sequenced in a study of identical twins. TCRdb re-called the 5' RACE reads through MiXCR, storing one row per CDR3 protein. The top ten clones hold about 8.1% of a sample with roughly 350,000 distinct CDR3 sequences, 9% to 10% of them seen once. Sequenced: naive T cells sorted from blood. These TCRs come from a woman in her forties or fifties in good health.

This clonotype showed up just a few times. This chain links TRBV28 with TRBJ1-2, with D possibly being TRBD1 (5 bases). Trimming removed 4 bases at V and 7 bases at J, with 10 bases between. The CDR3 length is 12 residues. Germline V gene data show CDR1 as MDHEN and CDR2 as SYDVKM. CDR3 in DNA: TGTGCCAGCAGTTCACGGAGGGGTGGCTACACCTTC. It translates to CASSSRRGGYTF.

This rearrangement joins TRBV2 to TRBJ2-7; D not certain. Trimming removed 6 bases at V and 0 bases at J, with 9 bases between. From germline, CDR1 is SNHLY and CDR2 FYNNEI. The CDR3 length is 13 residues. The CDR3 reads CASSETGSYEQYV. The CDR3 DNA follows: TGTGCCAGCAGCGAAACGGGCTCCTACGAGCAGTACGTC.

At least ten counts were recorded for this clonotype. V gene TRBV14 combines with J gene TRBJ1-2; D is uncertain. Germline CDR1 and CDR2: SGHDN and FVKESK. The CDR3 extends over 10 amino acids. The V and J ends lost 7 bases and 5 bases respectively, with 5 bases between them. The CDR3 bases are TGTGCCAGCATCAAATATGGCTACACCTTC. Amino acids: CASIKYGYTF.

The V gene is TRBV15, the J gene TRBJ2-4; D unresolved. CDR1 LNHNV and CDR2 YYDKDF come from the germline V gene (reference sequence). V lost 0 bases, J lost 6 bases, and 6 bases lay in between. The CDR3 runs 13 residues. The CDR3: CATSRESGNIQYF. The CDR3 nucleotides read TGTGCCACCAGCAGAGAGTCAGGAAACATTCAGTACTTC. Using reference TRBV15 and TRBJ2-4 for the parts outside the CDR3, the full variable domain is DAMVIQNPRYQVTQFGKPVTLSCSQTLNHNVMYWYQQKSSQAPKLLFHYYDKDFNNEADTPDNFQSRRPNTSFCFLDIRSPGLGDTAMYLCATSRESGNIQYFGAGTRLSVL.

The V gene is TRBV6-5, the J gene TRBJ1-1; D is undetermined. CDR3 length equals 13 residues. Germline V gene sequence: CDR1 MNHEY, CDR2 SVGAGI. V was cut by 6 bases and J by 3 bases, with 11 bases left in between. CDR3 sequence reads: CASRAGSYTEAFF. The CDR3 nucleotides are TGTGCCAGCAGAGCGGGGAGTTACACTGAAGCTTTCTTT.

The chain couples TRBV6-5 to TRBJ2-7; TRBD2 is a possible D gene (6 bases). The germline V gene encodes CDR1 MNHEY and CDR2 SVGAGI. The CDR3 is 14 amino acids. DNA for the CDR3: TGTGTCAGTGTCGGGACTCCTCCCTCCTACGAGCAGTACTTC. Translation: CVSVGTPPSYEQYF.

This clonotype was seen many times. The chain joins TRBV6-7 to TRBJ2-1, with a tentative D call TRBD2 (6 bases). TRBV6-7 is annotated as an ORF whose role is uncertain. V gave up 1 base and J gave up 4 bases, with 11 bases separating them. The CDR3 contains 15 residues. In DNA, the CDR3 is TGTGCCAGCAGTTACTGGAGGGGACGTTACAATGAGCAGTTCTTC. Its protein is CASSYWRGRYNEQFF.

This clonotype was observed at least ten times. The rearrangement uses TRBV12-3 or TRBV12-4 and TRBJ2-3; 7 nucleotides agree with TRBD2. The trim removed 7 bases at V and 2 bases at J, leaving 9 bases unmatched. The CDR3 consists of 15 residues. DNA of the CDR3: TGTGCCAGCAAGCTTTCCGCGGGGGACACAGATACGCAGTATTTT. This gives the protein CASKLSAGDTDTQYF.

This clonotype was counted ten times or more. The junction does not match germline at one end; this may be a read error. This sequence joins TRBV12-3 or TRBV12-4 and TRBJ2-7; D is possibly TRBD1 (5 bases). This CDR3 is 14 amino acids long. CDR3 nucleotide sequence: TGTGCCAGCACTTTATTTGCAGGGAACGACGAGCAGTACTTC. This codes for CASTLFAGNDEQYF.

This clonotype was observed a handful of times. The chain couples TRBV18 to TRBJ1-1; D unclear. The CDR3 is 13 residues long. Looked up from germline, CDR1 is KGHSH and CDR2 is LQKENI. Deletions cut 10 bases from V and 1 base from J, with 13 bases between. The CDR3 DNA reads TGTGCCACCCAACTAATCGGGAACACTGAAGCTTTCTTT. As protein: CATQLIGNTEAFF.

The chain recombines TRBV29-1 with TRBJ1-5; the D is unclear. CDR1 and CDR2 (germline): SQVTM, ANQGSEA. V lost 6 bases to trimming and J lost 4 bases, with 16 bases between them. The CDR3 runs 14 residues. CDR3 bases: TGCAGCGTCGCCCTGACTGTTACGAATCAGCCCCAGCATTTT. Residues: CSVALTVTNQPQHF.

V gene TRBV15 combines with J gene TRBJ1-1; no clear D. Deletions cut 3 bases from V and 1 base from J, with 6 bases between. CDR3 size: 13 residues. CDR1 is LNHNV, CDR2 YYDKDF, per germline (reference sequence). CDR3 residues: CATSSKANTEAFF. Written as DNA, the CDR3 is TGTGCCACCAGCAGTAAGGCGAACACTGAAGCTTTCTTT.

V usage is TRBV5-1 and J usage is TRBJ2-3; D is perhaps TRBD2 (7 bases). V lost 4 bases and J lost 0, with 12 bases in between. Per germline, CDR1 SGHRS and CDR2 YFSETQ. This CDR3 is 15 amino acids long. The CDR3 reads CASSPGGWSTDTQYF. The CDR3 coding sequence is TGCGCCAGCAGCCCGGGGGGCTGGAGCACAGATACGCAGTATTTT.

The chain carries TRBV6-6 and TRBJ2-1, with D unclear. The germline gives CDR1 MNHNY, CDR2 SVGAGI (reference sequence). The CDR3 is 17 amino acids. Trimming shortened V by 7 bases and J by 0 bases, and 19 bases separated the two germline ends. The CDR3 reads CASMVMLADHSYNEQFF. The CDR3 region has the DNA TGTGCCAGCATGGTGATGCTGGCAGATCACTCCTACAATGAGCAGTTCTTC.

V gene TRBV28 combines with J gene TRBJ2-5; D may correspond to TRBD1 or TRBD2 (6 bases each). This CDR3 spans 13 amino acids. With 6 bases removed from V and 8 bases from J, the gap between germline ends came to 16 bases. Germline V gives CDR1 MDHEN, CDR2 SYDVKM. Here the CDR3 DNA reads TGTGCCAGCAGCAGCCGGGTCGGGGGCACCCAGTACTTC. This sequence encodes CASSSRVGGTQYF. The full variable domain, completed using reference TRBV28 and TRBJ2-5, is DVKVTQSSRYLVKRTGEKVFLECVQDMDHENMFWYRQDPGLGLRLIYFSYDVKMKEKGDIPEGYSVSREKKERFSLILESASTNQTSMYLCASSSRVGGTQYFGPGTRLLVL.

This chain connects TRBV5-1 to TRBJ2-3, with a weak D call TRBD2 (5 bases). V was cut by 9 bases and J by 0 bases, with 14 bases left in between. This CDR3 contains 14 residues. Germline V CDR1 and CDR2: SGHRS, YFSETQ. The CDR3 is CATSSGTSTDTQYF. The CDR3 nucleotides are TGCGCCACCTCAAGCGGAACTAGCACAGATACGCAGTATTTT. The complete variable domain, with remaining parts taken from reference TRBV5-1 and TRBJ2-3, reads KAGVTQTPRYLIKTRGQQVTLSCSPISGHRSVSWYQQTPGQGLQFLFEYFSETQRNKGNFPGRFSGRQFSNSRSEMNVSTLELGDSALYLCATSSGTSTDTQYFGPGTRLTVL.

CDR3 sequence (DNA): TGCGCCAGCAGCCAAGAGGGCCCCGGACTGCTCCTCACTGAAGCTTTCTTT. Encoded protein: CASSQEGPGLLLTEAFF. The chain combines TRBV4-1 with TRBJ1-1; D is uncertain. The V gene's germline CDR1 is MGHRA and CDR2 YSYEKL. The CDR3 length is 17 residues. The V end was cut by 0 bases, the J end by 4 bases, with 18 bases between.

This clonotype was counted at least ten times. V and J are TRBV27 and TRBJ2-1, with a tentative D call TRBD1 (5 bases). CDR3 length: 13 amino acids. V lost 7 bases to trimming and J lost 6 bases, with 13 bases between them. From germline, CDR1 is MNHEY and CDR2 SMNVEV (reference sequence). CDR3 in DNA: TGTGCCAGCACCCCAAGGGGAAGCAATGAGCAGTTCTTC. Translation gives CASTPRGSNEQFF.

This clonotype was seen a handful of times. The gene calls are TRBV11-2 and TRBJ2-2, with 8 nucleotides matching TRBD2. V was clipped by 1 base and J by 4 bases; unmatched bases: 5. CDR3 length equals 16 residues. The germline V gene encodes CDR1 SGHAT and CDR2 FQNNGV. The CDR3 sequence: CASSLGSGRATGELFF. CDR3 in DNA: TGTGCCAGCAGCTTAGGGAGCGGGAGAGCCACCGGGGAGCTGTTTTTT.